This T cell receptor (beta chain) was obtained from a study of regulatory T cells in long-lasting Graves disease. Overall study context: Antithyroid drugs had been given to newly diagnosed Graves' patients for under 3 months.

Arm-PCR of CDR3 regions with iRepertoire HTBI primers generated TCR beta libraries. TCRdb independently ran MiXCR on the multiplex PCR reads; one entry per CDR3 protein. Among around 400,000 distinct CDR3 sequences listed, roughly a sixth were seen once. Overall study results and limits: For persistent Graves' patients, TCR diversity was lower than for newly diagnosed ones. Persistent disease favored TRBV28, TRBJ1-2 and TRBJ2-5.

As for this clonotype: Its antigen is unidentified.

This CDR3 spans 16 amino acids. Germline CDR1 and CDR2: SEHNR and FQNEAQ (reference sequence). Time point of the sample: newly diagnosed GD, antithyroid drugs for less than 3 months. Researchers made the TCR library from RNA that was extracted from PBMCs. The authors drew patients from an endocrinology department in Xi'an, China. This TCR derives from a female donor with Graves disease. Sequenced here: peripheral blood mononuclear cells (PBMCs), sampled at new diagnosis, from a patient treated with antithyroid drugs. The chain carries TRBV7-9 and TRBJ2-3, with 8 bases fitting TRBD2. Judging by the DNA end, TRBJ2-5 fits better; the J call may be wrong. CDR3 in amino acids: CASSLLTAGGWETQYF. The DNA for the CDR3 is TGTGCCAGCAGCTTACTAACCGCGGGGGGCTGGGAGACCCAGTACTTC.